These 24 T cell receptor beta chains came from one sample sequenced in a study of blood T cell repertoires in COVID-19. Data came from immunoSEQ multiplex PCR; TCRdb stores just in-frame clones and leaves some out. The data contain 90,000 to 100,000 clones, approximately 87% of them singletons. The source material was peripheral blood. The receptors come from a human donor in a cohort sampled during active COVID-19.

V gene TRBV5-4 combines with J gene TRBJ2-7, with D unresolved. The V end was cut by 3 bases, the J end by 3 bases, with 7 bases between. From germline, CDR1 is SGHNT and CDR2 YYREEE (reference sequence). There are 12 residues in the CDR3. The CDR3 nucleotides are TGTGCCAGCAGCTCCCCAGGCTACGAGCAGTACTTC. Amino acid sequence: CASSSPGYEQYF.

This rearrangement joins TRBV11-2 to TRBJ2-5, with 10 bases lining up with TRBD1. The germline V gene has CDR1 SGHAT and CDR2 FQNNGV. V was pared by 4 bases and J by 6 bases, with 5 bases of the junction left unmatched. The length of the CDR3 is 14 residues. The CDR3, as DNA: TGTGCCAGCAGCTGCCGGGACAGGGGTCAGACCCAGTACTTC. Protein: CASSCRDRGQTQYF.

The chain recombines TRBV11-2 with TRBJ2-1; D is uncertain. Germline V gene lookup returns CDR1 SGHAT and CDR2 FQNNGV. Trimming removed 5 bases from V and 0 bases from J, with 8 bases in between. CDR3 length: 14 amino acids. CDR3 loop: CASSTLSSYNEQFF. For the CDR3, the DNA is TGTGCCAGCAGCACTTTGAGCTCCTACAATGAGCAGTTCTTC. Full variable domain (missing parts from reference TRBV11-2 and TRBJ2-1): EAGVAQSPRYKIIEKRQSVAFWCNPISGHATLYWYQQILGQGPKLLIQFQNNGVVDDSQLPKDRFSAERLKGVDSTLKIQPAKLEDSAVYLCASSTLSSYNEQFFGPGTRLTVL.

The chain recombines TRBV19 with TRBJ2-5; TRBD1 matches 10 bases. The CDR3 loop spans 16 amino acids. Trimming removed 6 bases from V and 7 bases from J; junction bases left unmatched: 14. Germline V lookup: CDR1 LNHDA, CDR2 SQIVND (reference sequence). This chain's CDR3 is CASRNRDRGLPGTQYF. Written as DNA, the CDR3 is TGTGCCAGTAGAAACCGGGACAGGGGCCTTCCAGGGACCCAGTACTTC.

The rearrangement links TRBV7-8 to TRBJ2-1; weak D call: TRBD2 (7 bases). Looked up from germline, CDR1 is SGHVS and CDR2 is FQNEAQ. V lost 0 bases and J 5 bases, leaving 14 bases between the germline ends. The CDR3 is 16 residues long. The CDR3 nucleotides read TGTGCCAGCAGCTTAGCGTGGGGGGGCTTGGACAATGAGCAGTTCTTC. It translates to CASSLAWGGLDNEQFF.

CDR3 nucleotide sequence: TGTGCCATCAGTGAGTCGACAGTCTCCTACAATGAGCAGTTCTTC. Translated: CAISESTVSYNEQFF. V is TRBV10-3 and J is TRBJ2-1; possible D gene TRBD1, 5 bases. V lost 0 bases and J 0 bases, leaving 6 bases between the germline ends. Germline V CDR1 and CDR2: ENHRY, SYGVKD. CDR3 length: 15 amino acids.

This rearrangement joins TRBV3-1 (or the pseudogene TRBV3-2) to TRBJ2-3; 15 bases align to TRBD2. Germline trimming cut 3 bases from V and 3 bases from J; bases unmatched to any gene: 10. Germline CDR1 and CDR2: LGHDT and YNNKEL (reference sequence). This CDR3 has 19 amino acids. In nucleotides, the CDR3 is TGTGCCAGCAGCCATTACTACGGACTAGCGGGGGGGCCTACAGATACGCAGTATTTT. Protein: CASSHYYGLAGGPTDTQYF.

This clone has more than one count but fewer than ten. The rearrangement uses TRBV7-9 and TRBJ1-1; maybe TRBD1 (5 bases). Trimming stripped 4 bases from V and 6 bases from J, with 12 bases between. CDR1 and CDR2 (germline): SEHNR, FQNEAQ (reference sequence). This CDR3 is built from 13 residues. This CDR3 is CASSYGALPEAFF. The CDR3 DNA reads TGTGCCAGCAGCTATGGGGCGCTACCTGAAGCTTTCTTT.

The gene calls are TRBV7-3 and TRBJ2-3; possibly TRBD2 for D (5 bases). The CDR3 covers 14 residues. Per germline, CDR1 SGHTA and CDR2 FQGTGA. V lost 6 bases to trimming and J lost 0 bases, with 10 bases between them. CDR3 in amino acids: CASRSTGSTDTQYF. CDR3 DNA: TGTGCCAGCAGGTCAACGGGGAGCACAGATACGCAGTATTTT.

The V gene is TRBV9, the J gene TRBJ1-1; D perhaps matches TRBD1 (6 bases). V lost 0 bases, J lost 3 bases, and 12 bases lay in between. CDR1 is SGDLS, CDR2 YYNGEE, per germline. The CDR3 is made up of 15 amino acids. The CDR3: CASSVEGGTYTEAFF. As DNA, the CDR3 is TGTGCCAGCAGCGTAGAGGGGGGGACCTACACTGAAGCTTTCTTT.

The genes are TRBV29-1 and TRBJ1-1; maybe TRBD1 (6 bases). In germline, CDR1 is SQVTM, CDR2 ANQGSEA. Trimming removed 4 bases from V and 4 bases from J, with 10 bases in between. There are 12 residues in the CDR3. CDR3 sequence (DNA): TGCAGCGTTGGGGTAGGGGGCACTGAAGCTTTCTTT. Amino acid sequence: CSVGVGGTEAFF.

This clone appeared a single time. J is TRBJ1-2 and V is TRBV18; 8 bases fit TRBD1. This CDR3 spans 16 amino acids. Germline values: CDR1 KGHSH, CDR2 LQKENI. Unmatched junction bases numbered 9, after V lost 3 bases and J lost 3 bases. CDR3 sequence (DNA): TGTGCCAGCTCACCGACCAGGGGGCAAAGGGACTATGGCTACACCTTC. Its protein product is CASSPTRGQRDYGYTF.

The gene calls are TRBV4-3 and TRBJ1-3; 7 positions match TRBD1. The CDR3 sequence is 17 residues long. Germline trimming cut 0 bases from V and 4 bases from J; bases unmatched to any gene: 9. Germline assignment: CDR1 LGHNA and CDR2 YSLEER. CDR3 in DNA: TGCGCCAGCAGCCAAGATTTCGGGACAGCTCTAGGAAACACCATATATTTT. It translates to CASSQDFGTALGNTIYF.

J is TRBJ2-1 and V is TRBV19, with 10 bases identical to TRBD1. The CDR3 is 15 residues long. V was pared by 7 bases and J by 9 bases, with 12 bases of the junction left unmatched. CDR1 is LNHDA, CDR2 SQIVND, per germline (reference sequence). The CDR3: CASKTGQGGLTEQFF. CDR3 nucleotides: TGTGCCAGTAAAACCGGACAGGGGGGCCTCACTGAGCAGTTCTTC.

This clone was detected once. The rearrangement links TRBV4-2 to TRBJ1-2, with 11 nucleotides matching TRBD1. The CDR3 has 17 residues. Germline CDR1 and CDR2: LGHNA and YNFKEQ. Unmatched junction bases numbered 11, after V lost 0 bases and J lost 8 bases. The CDR3 spells CASSQEWDRGISGGYTF. In DNA, the CDR3 is TGTGCCAGCAGCCAAGAGTGGGACAGGGGGATCTCGGGAGGCTACACCTTC.

The genes are TRBV5-1 and TRBJ1-4; 7 nucleotides agree with TRBD1. CDR1 and CDR2 from the germline V gene are SGHRS and YFSETQ. CDR3 length equals 15 residues. After removal of 0 bases from V and 6 bases from J, the junction contained 5 bases not matched to a gene. The CDR3 spells CASSLVTGLDEKLFF. The CDR3 DNA follows: TGCGCCAGCAGCTTGGTGACAGGGCTGGATGAAAAACTGTTTTTT. The variable domain in full, completed from reference TRBV5-1 and TRBJ1-4, reads KAGVTQTPRYLIKTRGQQVTLSCSPISGHRSVSWYQQTPGQGLQFLFEYFSETQRNKGNFPGRFSGRQFSNSRSEMNVSTLELGDSALYLCASSLVTGLDEKLFFGSGTQLSVL.

CDR3 protein: CASSDGQGGNQPQHF. In DNA, the CDR3 is TGCGCCAGCAGCGACGGACAGGGTGGCAATCAGCCCCAGCATTTT. The chain links TRBV5-1 to TRBJ1-5, with 8 bases lining up with TRBD1. There are 15 residues in the CDR3. Germline CDR1 is SGHRS and CDR2 is YFSETQ. Trimming removed 4 bases from V and 2 bases from J; junction bases left unmatched: 5. The full variable domain, rest sourced from reference TRBV5-1 and TRBJ1-5, is KAGVTQTPRYLIKTRGQQVTLSCSPISGHRSVSWYQQTPGQGLQFLFEYFSETQRNKGNFPGRFSGRQFSNSRSEMNVSTLELGDSALYLCASSDGQGGNQPQHFGDGTRLSIL.

The chain has TRBV19 and TRBJ2-1; 13 nucleotides line up with TRBD2. Germline V CDR1 and CDR2: LNHDA, SQIVND (reference sequence). Trimming at V came to 1 base and at J to 8 bases, leaving 11 bases not matched to a gene. The CDR3 contains 18 residues. CDR3 DNA: TGTGCCAGTAGTATAGTGGGGACTAGCGGGACGGGCCGGGATGAGCAGTTCTTC. This gives the protein CASSIVGTSGTGRDEQFF.

The chain employs TRBV5-8 and TRBJ1-1; tentative D call: TRBD1 (6 bases). Germline CDR1 and CDR2: SGHTS and YDEGEE. V lost 4 bases to trimming and J lost 9 bases, with 13 bases between them. The CDR3 runs 12 residues. In DNA, the CDR3 is TGTGCCAGCAGCGCGGACAGTTTTAAAGCTTTCTTT. Amino acid sequence: CASSADSFKAFF. Combining the CDR3 with reference TRBV5-8 and TRBJ1-1 gives the whole variable domain EAGVTQSPTHLIKTRGQQATLRCSPISGHTSVYWYQQALGLGLQFLLWYDEGEERNRGNFPPRFSGRQFPNYSSELNVNALELEDSALYLCASSADSFKAFFGQGTRLTVV.

This rearrangement joins TRBV6-5 to TRBJ2-3; possible D gene TRBD1, 7 bases. V gave up 6 bases and J gave up 4 bases, with 14 bases separating them. CDR1 MNHEY and CDR2 SVGAGI come from the germline V gene. The CDR3 runs 14 residues. CDR3 sequence: CASRSQGGADTQYF. CDR3 nucleotides: TGTGCCAGCAGGTCCCAGGGGGGCGCAGATACGCAGTATTTT.

This chain uses TRBV14 with TRBJ2-3; D might be TRBD1 (6 bases). There are 14 residues in the CDR3. Germline CDR1 is SGHDN and CDR2 is FVKESK. V dropped 6 bases and J dropped 2 bases, with 12 bases sitting between them. The DNA for the CDR3 is TGTGCCAGCAGACGAGGGGGAGCCACAGATACGCAGTATTTT. Protein sequence: CASRRGGATDTQYF. The entire variable domain, with the rest obtained from reference TRBV14 and TRBJ2-3, is as follows: EAGVTQFPSHSVIEKGQTVTLRCDPISGHDNLYWYRRVMGKEIKFLLHFVKESKQDESGMPNNRFLAERTGGTYSTLKVQPAELEDSGVYFCASRRGGATDTQYFGPGTRLTVL.

The chain recombines TRBV5-1 with TRBJ2-1; 14 positions match TRBD2. Germline CDR1 and CDR2: SGHRS and YFSETQ. This CDR3 is 19 amino acids long. Trimming cost V 3 bases and J 2 bases; bases outside gene matches: 10. The CDR3 DNA follows: TGCGCCAGCAGCTCCCCGGGACTAGCGGGAGTTCGCACCTACAATGAGCAGTTCTTC. It translates to CASSSPGLAGVRTYNEQFF.

The rearrangement joins TRBV11-2 to TRBJ2-3, with 10 bases identical to TRBD2. In germline, CDR1 is SGHAT, CDR2 FQNNGV. The CDR3 totals 17 residues. V lost 0 bases and J lost 1; bases outside the gene matches: 4. The CDR3 DNA reads as TGTGCCAGCAGCTTAGATCTAGCGGGGGTAGGCACAGATACGCAGTATTTT. It translates to CASSLDLAGVGTDTQYF. Using reference TRBV11-2 and TRBJ2-3 for the parts outside the CDR3, the full variable domain is EAGVAQSPRYKIIEKRQSVAFWCNPISGHATLYWYQQILGQGPKLLIQFQNNGVVDDSQLPKDRFSAERLKGVDSTLKIQPAKLEDSAVYLCASSLDLAGVGTDTQYFGPGTRLTVL.

The V call is TRBV3-1 (or the pseudogene TRBV3-2), the J call TRBJ2-3; 12 bases match TRBD2. The CDR3 extends over 16 amino acids. CDR1 LGHDT and CDR2 YNNKEL come from the germline V gene (reference sequence). V lost 4 bases to trimming and J lost 3 bases; unmatched junction nucleotides: 5. CDR3 amino acids: CASSRAGTSGTDTQYF. CDR3 DNA sequence: TGTGCCAGCAGCCGAGCCGGGACTAGCGGGACAGATACGCAGTATTTT.